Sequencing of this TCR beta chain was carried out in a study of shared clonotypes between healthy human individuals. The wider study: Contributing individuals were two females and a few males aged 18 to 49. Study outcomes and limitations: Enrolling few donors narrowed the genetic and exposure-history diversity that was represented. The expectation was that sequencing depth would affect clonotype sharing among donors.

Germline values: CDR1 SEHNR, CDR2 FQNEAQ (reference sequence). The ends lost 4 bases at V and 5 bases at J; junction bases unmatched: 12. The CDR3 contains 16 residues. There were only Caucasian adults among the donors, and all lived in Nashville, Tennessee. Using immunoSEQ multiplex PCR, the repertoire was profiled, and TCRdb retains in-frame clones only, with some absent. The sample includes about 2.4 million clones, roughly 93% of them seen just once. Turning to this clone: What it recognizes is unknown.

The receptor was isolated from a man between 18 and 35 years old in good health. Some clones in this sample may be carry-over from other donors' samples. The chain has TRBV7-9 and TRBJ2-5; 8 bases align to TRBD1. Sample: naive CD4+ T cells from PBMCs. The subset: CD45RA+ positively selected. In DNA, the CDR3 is TGTGCCAGCAGCTACCGGCGAGGACAGGGCGGGGAGACCCAGTACTTC. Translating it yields CASSYRRGQGGETQYF. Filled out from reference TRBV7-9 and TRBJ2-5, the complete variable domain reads DTGVSQNPRHKITKRGQNVTFRCDPISEHNRLYWYRQTLGQGPEFLTYFQNEAQLEKSRLLSDRFSAERPKGSFSTLEIQRTEQGDSAMYLCASSYRRGQGGETQYFGPGTRLLVL.